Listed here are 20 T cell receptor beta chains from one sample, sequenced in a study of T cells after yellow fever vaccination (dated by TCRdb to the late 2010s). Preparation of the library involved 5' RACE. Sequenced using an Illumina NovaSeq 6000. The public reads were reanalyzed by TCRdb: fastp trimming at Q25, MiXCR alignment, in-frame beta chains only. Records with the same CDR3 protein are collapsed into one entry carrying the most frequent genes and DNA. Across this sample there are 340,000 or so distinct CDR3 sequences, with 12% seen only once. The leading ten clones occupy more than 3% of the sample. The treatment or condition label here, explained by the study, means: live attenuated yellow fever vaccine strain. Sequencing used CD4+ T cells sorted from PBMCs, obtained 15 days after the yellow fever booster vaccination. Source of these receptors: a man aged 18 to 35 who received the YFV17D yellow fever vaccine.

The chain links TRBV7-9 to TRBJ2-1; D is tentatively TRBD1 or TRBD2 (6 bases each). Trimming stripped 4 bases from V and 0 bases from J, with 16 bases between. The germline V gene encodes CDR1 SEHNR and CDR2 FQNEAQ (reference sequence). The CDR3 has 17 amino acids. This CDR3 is CASSSSGAPSSYNEQFF. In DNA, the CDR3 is TGTGCCAGCAGCTCCTCGGGGGCCCCAAGCTCCTACAATGAGCAGTTCTTC.

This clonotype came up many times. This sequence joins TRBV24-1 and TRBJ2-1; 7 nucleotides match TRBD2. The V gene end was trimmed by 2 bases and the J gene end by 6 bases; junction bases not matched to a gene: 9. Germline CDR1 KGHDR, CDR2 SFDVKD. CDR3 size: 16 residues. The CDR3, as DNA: TGTGCCACCAGTGATTATCGGGGGGTCCCTGGCAATGAGCAGTTCTTC. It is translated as CATSDYRGVPGNEQFF.

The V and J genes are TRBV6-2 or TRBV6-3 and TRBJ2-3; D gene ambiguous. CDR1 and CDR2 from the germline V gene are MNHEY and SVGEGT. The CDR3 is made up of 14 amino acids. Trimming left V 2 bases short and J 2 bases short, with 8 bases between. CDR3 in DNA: TGTGCCAGCAGTTACGGGTCCTCCACAGATACGCAGTATTTT. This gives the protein CASSYGSSTDTQYF.

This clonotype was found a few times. DNA of the CDR3: TGCGCCAGCAGGGCGGACAGGGGGCGGGATGGCTACACCTTC. It encodes CASRADRGRDGYTF. This chain links TRBV5-1 with TRBJ1-2; 11 nucleotides line up with TRBD1. The CDR3 is 14 residues long. The J segment lost 6 bases and the V segment lost 5 bases, leaving 6 bases of the junction unmatched. CDR1 is SGHRS and CDR2 is YFSETQ in the germline V gene. Variable domain in full (rest from reference TRBV5-1 and TRBJ1-2): KAGVTQTPRYLIKTRGQQVTLSCSPISGHRSVSWYQQTPGQGLQFLFEYFSETQRNKGNFPGRFSGRQFSNSRSEMNVSTLELGDSALYLCASRADRGRDGYTFGSGTRLTVV.

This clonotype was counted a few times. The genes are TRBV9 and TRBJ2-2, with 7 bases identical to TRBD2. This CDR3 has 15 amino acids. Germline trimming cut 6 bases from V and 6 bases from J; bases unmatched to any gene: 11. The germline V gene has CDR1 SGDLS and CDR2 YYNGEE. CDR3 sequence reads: CASTFMGGSSGELFF. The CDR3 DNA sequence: TGTGCCAGCACCTTTATGGGGGGGTCGTCCGGGGAGCTGTTTTTT.

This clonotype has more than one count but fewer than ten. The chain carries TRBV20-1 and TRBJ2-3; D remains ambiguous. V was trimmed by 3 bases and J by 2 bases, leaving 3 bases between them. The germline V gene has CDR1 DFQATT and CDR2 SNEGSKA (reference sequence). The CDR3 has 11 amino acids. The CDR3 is CSARFTDTQYF. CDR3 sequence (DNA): TGCAGTGCTAGGTTCACAGATACGCAGTATTTT.

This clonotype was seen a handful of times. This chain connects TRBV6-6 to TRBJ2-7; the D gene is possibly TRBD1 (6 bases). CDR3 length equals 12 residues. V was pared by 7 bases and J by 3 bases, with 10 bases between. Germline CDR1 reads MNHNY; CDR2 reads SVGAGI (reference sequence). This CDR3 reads CASNLQGYEQYF. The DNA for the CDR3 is TGTGCCAGCAATTTACAGGGCTACGAGCAGTACTTC.

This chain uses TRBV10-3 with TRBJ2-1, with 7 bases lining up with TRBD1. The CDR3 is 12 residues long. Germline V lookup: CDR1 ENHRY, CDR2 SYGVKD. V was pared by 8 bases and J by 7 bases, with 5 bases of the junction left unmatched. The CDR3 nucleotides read TGTGCCATCCAAAAGACAGGGAATGAGCAGTTCTTC. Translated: CAIQKTGNEQFF.

CDR3 loop: CASSFSWLGQREQYV. The DNA of the CDR3 is TGTGCCAGCAGCTTTTCGTGGCTCGGACAGAGAGAGCAGTACGTC. V gene TRBV28 combines with J gene TRBJ2-7; a possible D gene is TRBD1 (6 bases). With 6 bases removed from V and 7 bases from J, the gap between germline ends came to 22 bases. Germline CDR1 MDHEN, CDR2 SYDVKM. CDR3 length: 15 residues.

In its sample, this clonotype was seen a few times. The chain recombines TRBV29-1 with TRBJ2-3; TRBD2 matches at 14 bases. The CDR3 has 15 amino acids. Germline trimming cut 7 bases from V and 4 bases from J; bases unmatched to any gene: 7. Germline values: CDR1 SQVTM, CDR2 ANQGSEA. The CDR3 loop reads CSAGTSGGSSDTQYF. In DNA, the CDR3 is TGCAGCGCAGGGACTAGCGGGGGTAGTTCAGATACGCAGTATTTT.

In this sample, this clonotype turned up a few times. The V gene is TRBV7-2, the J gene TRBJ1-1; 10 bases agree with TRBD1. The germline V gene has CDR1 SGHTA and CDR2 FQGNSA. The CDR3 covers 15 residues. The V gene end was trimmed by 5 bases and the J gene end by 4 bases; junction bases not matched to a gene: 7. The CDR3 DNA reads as TGTGCCAGCAGCGCTGCCCGGGACAGGGGCACTGAAGCTTTCTTT. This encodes CASSAARDRGTEAFF.

CDR3 sequence (DNA): TGTGCCATCAGGAAAAGGGAGGATCAGCCCCAGCATTTT. It encodes CAIRKREDQPQHF. The chain employs TRBV10-3 and TRBJ1-5; D unresolved. The CDR3 length is 13 residues. CDR1 is ENHRY and CDR2 is SYGVKD in the germline V gene. V lost 6 bases and J lost 5, with 11 bases in between.

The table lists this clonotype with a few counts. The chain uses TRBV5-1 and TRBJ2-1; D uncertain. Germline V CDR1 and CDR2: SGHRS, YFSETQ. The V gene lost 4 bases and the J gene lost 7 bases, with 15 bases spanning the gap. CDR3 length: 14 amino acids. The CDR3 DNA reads TGCGCCAGCAGCCAGATGATCCCCCCGAATGAGCAGTTCTTC. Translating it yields CASSQMIPPNEQFF.

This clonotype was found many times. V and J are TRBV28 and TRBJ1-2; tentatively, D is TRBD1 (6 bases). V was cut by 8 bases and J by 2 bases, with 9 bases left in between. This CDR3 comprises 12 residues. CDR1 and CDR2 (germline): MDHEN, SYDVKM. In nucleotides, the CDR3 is TGTGCCAGCGAAGACAGGAACTATGGCTACACCTTC. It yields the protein CASEDRNYGYTF.

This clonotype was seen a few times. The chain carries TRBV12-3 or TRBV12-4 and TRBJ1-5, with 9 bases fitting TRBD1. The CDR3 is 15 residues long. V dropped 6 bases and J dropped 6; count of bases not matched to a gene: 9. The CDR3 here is CASRGLGTGSQPQHF. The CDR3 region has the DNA TGTGCCAGCAGGGGACTGGGGACAGGGAGTCAGCCCCAGCATTTT.

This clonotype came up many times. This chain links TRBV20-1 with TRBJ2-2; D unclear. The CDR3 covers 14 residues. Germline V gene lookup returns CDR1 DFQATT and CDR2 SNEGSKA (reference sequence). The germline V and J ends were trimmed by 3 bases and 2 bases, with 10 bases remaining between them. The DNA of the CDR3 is TGCAGTGCTAGTGCCAGCGTTAACACCGGGGAGCTGTTTTTT. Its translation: CSASASVNTGELFF.

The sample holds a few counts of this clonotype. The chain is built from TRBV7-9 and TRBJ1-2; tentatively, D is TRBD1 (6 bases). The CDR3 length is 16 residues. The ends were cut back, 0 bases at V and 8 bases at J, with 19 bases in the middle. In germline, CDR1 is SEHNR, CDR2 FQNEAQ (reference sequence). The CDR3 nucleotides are TGTGCCAGCAGCTTAGCCGTCAGGGGACCGCTCCAAGGCTACACCTTC. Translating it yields CASSLAVRGPLQGYTF.

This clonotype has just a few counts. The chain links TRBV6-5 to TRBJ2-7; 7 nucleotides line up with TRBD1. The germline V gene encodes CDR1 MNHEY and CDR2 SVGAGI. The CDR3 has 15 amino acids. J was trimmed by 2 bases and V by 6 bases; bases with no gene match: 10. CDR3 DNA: TGTGCCAGCAGCCTGGGACAGACTAACCCCTACGAGCAGTACTTC. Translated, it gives CASSLGQTNPYEQYF.

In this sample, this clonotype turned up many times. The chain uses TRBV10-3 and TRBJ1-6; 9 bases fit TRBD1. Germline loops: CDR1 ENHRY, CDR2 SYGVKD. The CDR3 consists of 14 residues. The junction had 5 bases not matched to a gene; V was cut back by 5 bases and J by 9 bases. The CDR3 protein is CAISLQGAGSPLHF. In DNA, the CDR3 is TGTGCCATCAGTTTACAGGGGGCCGGTTCACCCCTCCACTTT.

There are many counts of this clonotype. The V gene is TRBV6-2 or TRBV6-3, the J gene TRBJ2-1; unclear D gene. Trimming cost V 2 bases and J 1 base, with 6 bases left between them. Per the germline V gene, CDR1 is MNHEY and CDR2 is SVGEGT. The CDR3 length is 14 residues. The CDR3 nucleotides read TGTGCCAGCAGTTACAGTGATTCCTACAATGAGCAGTTCTTC. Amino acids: CASSYSDSYNEQFF.